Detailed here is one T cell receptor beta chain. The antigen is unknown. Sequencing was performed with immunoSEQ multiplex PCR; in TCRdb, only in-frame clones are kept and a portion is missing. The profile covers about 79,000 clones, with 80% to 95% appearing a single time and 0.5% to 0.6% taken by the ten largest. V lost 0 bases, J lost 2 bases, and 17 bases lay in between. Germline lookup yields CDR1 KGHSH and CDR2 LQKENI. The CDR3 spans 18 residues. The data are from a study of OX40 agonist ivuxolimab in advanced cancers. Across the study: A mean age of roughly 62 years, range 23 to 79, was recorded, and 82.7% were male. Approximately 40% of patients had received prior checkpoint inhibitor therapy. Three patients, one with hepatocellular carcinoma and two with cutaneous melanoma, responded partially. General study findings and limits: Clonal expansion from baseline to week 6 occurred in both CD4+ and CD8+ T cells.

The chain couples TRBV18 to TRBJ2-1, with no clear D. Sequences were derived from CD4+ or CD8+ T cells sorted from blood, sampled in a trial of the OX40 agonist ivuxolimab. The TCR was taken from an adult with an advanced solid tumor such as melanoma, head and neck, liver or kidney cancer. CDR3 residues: CASSPPVFVGQPYNEQFF. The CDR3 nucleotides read TGTGCCAGCTCACCACCGGTATTTGTTGGGCAGCCCTACAATGAGCAGTTCTTC.